This T cell receptor (beta chain) was recorded in a study of technical replicates of blood from four donors. The assay was immunoSEQ multiplex PCR, and TCRdb's table has in-frame clones only and misses some. The sample shows 75,000 to 95,000 clones, 75% to 95% of them seen only once. CDR3 length: 13 amino acids. Germline V lookup: CDR1 SQVTM, CDR2 ANQGSEA. V was pared by 5 bases and J by 4 bases, with 14 bases between. The sequenced material came from T cells isolated from PBMCs. The J gene is TRBJ2-5, the V gene TRBV29-1, with TRBD1 as a possible D gene (6 bases). The source of this sequence is a human donor in good health. CDR3 amino acids: CSVCAGDGETQYF. The CDR3 DNA reads as TGCAGCGTTTGCGCAGGGGACGGAGAGACCCAGTACTTC.